This entry concerns a single T cell receptor beta chain. These data belong to a study of T cell changes during pregnancy in multiple sclerosis. Libraries were prepared by immunoSEQ multiplex PCR; TCRdb keeps only in-frame clonotypes and omits some of them. The sample contains tens of thousands of clones, over 75% of which appear only once. The CDR3 covers 15 residues. Germline CDR1 and CDR2: MDHEN and SYDVKM. With V trimmed by 5 bases and J by 0 bases, 3 bases remained unmatched. The chain combines TRBV28 with TRBJ2-2; 7 bases map to TRBD1. The sample consisted of peripheral blood, taken in the first trimester of pregnancy. The source of this sequence is a female donor with multiple sclerosis, enrolled in a pregnancy study. The CDR3 here is CASSDRVANTGELFF. CDR3 DNA: TGTGCCAGCAGTGACAGGGTCGCGAACACCGGGGAGCTGTTTTTT.